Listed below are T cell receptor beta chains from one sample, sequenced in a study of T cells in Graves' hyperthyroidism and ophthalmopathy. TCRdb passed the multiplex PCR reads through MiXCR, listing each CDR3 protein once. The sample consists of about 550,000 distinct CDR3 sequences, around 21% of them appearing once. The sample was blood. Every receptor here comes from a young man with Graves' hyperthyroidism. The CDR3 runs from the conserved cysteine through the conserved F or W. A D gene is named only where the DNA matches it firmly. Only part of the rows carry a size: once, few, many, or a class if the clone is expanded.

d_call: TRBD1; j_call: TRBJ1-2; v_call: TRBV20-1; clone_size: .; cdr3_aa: CSARDWGQGAYGYTF; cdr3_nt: TGCAGTGCTAGAGATTGGGGACAGGGTGCCTATGGCTACACCTTC
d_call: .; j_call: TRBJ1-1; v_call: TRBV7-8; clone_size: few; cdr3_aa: CASSLGPAGTEAFF; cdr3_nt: TGTGCCAGCAGCCTGGGACCGGCGGGCACTGAAGCTTTCTTT
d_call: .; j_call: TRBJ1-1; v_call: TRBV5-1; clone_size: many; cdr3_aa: CASSLGGSEGITEAFF; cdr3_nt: TGCGCCAGCAGCTTGGGTGGATCCGAGGGAATCACTGAAGCTTTCTTT
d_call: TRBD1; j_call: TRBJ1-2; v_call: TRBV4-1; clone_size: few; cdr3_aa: CASSQPRQGRDYGYTF; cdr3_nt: TGCGCCAGCAGCCAACCCCGACAGGGGAGGGACTATGGCTACACCTTC
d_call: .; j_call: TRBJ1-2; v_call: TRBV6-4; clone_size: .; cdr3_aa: CASSDPGDSDRDNGYTF; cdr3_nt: TGTGCCAGCAGTGACCCCGGGGATAGCGATCGGGACAATGGCTACACCTTC
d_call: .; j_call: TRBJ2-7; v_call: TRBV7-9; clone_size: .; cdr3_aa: CASSSPDTLYEQCF; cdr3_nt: TGTGCCAGCAGCTCCCCGGACACCCTCTACGAGCAGTGCTTC
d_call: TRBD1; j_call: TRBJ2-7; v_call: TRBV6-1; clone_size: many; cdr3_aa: CASEDRSSYEQYF; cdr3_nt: TGTGCCAGCGAGGACAGGAGCTCCTACGAGCAGTACTTC
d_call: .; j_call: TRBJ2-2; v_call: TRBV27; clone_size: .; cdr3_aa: CASSFQNTGELFF; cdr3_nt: TGTGCCAGCAGTTTTCAAAACACCGGGGAGCTGTTTTTT
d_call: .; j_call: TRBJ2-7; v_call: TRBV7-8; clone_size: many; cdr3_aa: CASFHGGTATHVDYEQYF; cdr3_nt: TGTGCCAGCTTCCATGGGGGGACAGCAACCCACGTGGACTACGAGCAGTACTTC
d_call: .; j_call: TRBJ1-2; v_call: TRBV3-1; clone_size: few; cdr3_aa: CASSQGAGQGYGYTF; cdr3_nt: TGTGCCAGCAGCCAAGGCGCGGGGCAGGGCTATGGCTACACCTTC
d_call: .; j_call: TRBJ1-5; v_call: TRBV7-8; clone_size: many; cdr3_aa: CASSLGGTESNQPQHF; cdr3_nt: TGTGCCAGCAGCTTAGGCGGAACCGAGAGCAATCAGCCCCAGCATTTT
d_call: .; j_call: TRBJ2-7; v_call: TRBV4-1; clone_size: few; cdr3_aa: CASSLLPGTRGEQYF; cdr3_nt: TGCGCCAGCAGCCTCCTTCCGGGGACTCGTGGGGAGCAGTACTTC
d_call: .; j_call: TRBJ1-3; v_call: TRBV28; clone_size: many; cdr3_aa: CAGKGWGNTIYF; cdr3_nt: TGTGCCGGGAAGGGGTGGGGAAACACCATATATTTT
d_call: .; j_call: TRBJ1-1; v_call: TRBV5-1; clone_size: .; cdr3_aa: CASSFEGAEAFF; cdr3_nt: TGCGCCAGCAGCTTCGAAGGGGCTGAAGCTTTCTTT
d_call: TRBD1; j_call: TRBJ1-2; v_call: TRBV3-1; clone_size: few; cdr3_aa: CASSQGTGVLSYGYTF; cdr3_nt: TGTGCCAGCAGCCAGGGGACAGGGGTCCTCTCCTATGGCTACACCTTC
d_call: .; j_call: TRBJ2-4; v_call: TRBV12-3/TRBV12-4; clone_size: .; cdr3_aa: CASSPSFGKNIQYF; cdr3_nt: TGTGCCAGCAGCCCTAGTTTTGGCAAAAACATTCAGTACTTC
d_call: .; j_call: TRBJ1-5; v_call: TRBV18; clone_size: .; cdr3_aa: CASSPGGQNQPQHF; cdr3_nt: TGTGCCAGCTCACCAGGTGGGCAGAATCAGCCCCAGCATTTT
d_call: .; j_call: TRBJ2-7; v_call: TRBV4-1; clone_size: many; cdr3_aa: CASSSPGLPYEQYF; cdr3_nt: TGCGCCAGCAGCTCTCCGGGACTGCCTTACGAGCAGTACTTC
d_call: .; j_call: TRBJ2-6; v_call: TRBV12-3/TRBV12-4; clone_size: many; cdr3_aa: CASSLGGFNPGANVLTF; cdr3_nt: TGTGCCAGCAGTTTGGGCGGTTTCAATCCTGGGGCCAACGTCCTGACTTTC
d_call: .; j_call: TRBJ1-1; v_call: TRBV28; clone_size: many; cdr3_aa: CASCSQGNTEAFF; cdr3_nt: TGTGCCAGCTGCTCACAGGGCAACACTGAAGCTTTCTTT
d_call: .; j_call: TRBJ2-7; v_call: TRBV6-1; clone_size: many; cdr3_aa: CASSEQGGYDEQYF; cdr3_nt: TGTGCCAGCAGTGAACAGGGAGGTTATGACGAGCAGTACTTC
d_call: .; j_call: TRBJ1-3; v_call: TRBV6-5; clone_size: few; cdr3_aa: CASSYLAKGETGNTIYF; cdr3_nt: TGTGCCAGCAGTTACTTGGCCAAAGGGGAGACTGGAAACACCATATATTTT
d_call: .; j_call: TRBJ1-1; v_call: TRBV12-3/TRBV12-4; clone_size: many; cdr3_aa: CASRKNTEAFF; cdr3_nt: TGTGCCAGCAGAAAGAACACTGAAGCTTTCTTT
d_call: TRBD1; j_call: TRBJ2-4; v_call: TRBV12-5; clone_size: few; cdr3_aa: CASARSGTGSIQYF; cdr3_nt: TGTGCTAGTGCCCGGTCGGGGACAGGGAGCATTCAGTACTTC